One sample yielded the 32 T cell receptor beta chains listed below, sequenced in a study of Graves' ophthalmopathy and Graves' hyperthyroidism. As the template, RNA transcripts were used to amplify TCR beta CDR3 regions. Scientists carried out first-round RT-PCR using HTBI primers and then a second-round multiplex PCR. TCRdb recomputed calls from the multiplex PCR reads with MiXCR, one row per CDR3 protein. The table includes hundreds of thousands of distinct CDR3 sequences, around 21% detected once. The sample was peripheral blood. The receptors here all came from a woman under 30 with stable Graves' hyperthyroidism.

Details on this clonotype: A much larger clone lies a single base off, so this may be a read error. The rearrangement joins TRBV6-2 or TRBV6-3 to TRBJ2-5; TRBD1 or TRBD2 may be the D gene (5 bases each). The CDR3 is 12 amino acids. Germline CDR1 reads MNHEY; CDR2 reads SVGEGT. CDR3 in DNA: TGTGCCAGTTCCGGGACCCCAGAGACCAAGTACTTC. Its protein product is CASSGTPETKYF.

In its sample, this clonotype was seen many times. This chain uses TRBV24-1 with TRBJ2-3; TRBD2 might be the D (5 bases). With 3 bases removed from V and 4 bases from J, the gap between germline ends came to 13 bases. The CDR3 is 15 amino acids. Germline loops: CDR1 KGHDR, CDR2 SFDVKD. The CDR3 sequence is CATSDQAEPSDTQYF. In nucleotides, the CDR3 is TGTGCCACCAGTGATCAAGCGGAACCTTCAGATACGCAGTATTTT.

With respect to this clonotype: This could be a read error, since a much larger clone is one nucleotide away. This CDR3 reads CASSGTPPTGGQEAQYF. The CDR3 nucleotides read TGTGCCAGCAGTGGCACCCCCCCGACAGGGGGACAAGAGGCCCAGTACTTC. The chain combines TRBV6-1 with TRBJ2-5; 9 positions match TRBD1. CDR1 and CDR2 (germline): MNHNS, SASEGT. The CDR3 runs to 17 residues.

The chain combines TRBV27 with TRBJ2-7, with 7 bases aligning to TRBD2. There are 16 residues in the CDR3. V lost 4 bases, J lost 0 bases, and 9 bases stayed unmatched. Germline values: CDR1 MNHEY, CDR2 SMNVEV (reference sequence). CDR3 sequence reads: CASSSSGGGNSYEQYF. The CDR3 DNA follows: TGTGCCAGCAGTTCCTCTGGCGGGGGTAACTCCTACGAGCAGTACTTC.

The table lists this clonotype with many counts. The chain recombines TRBV12-3 or TRBV12-4 with TRBJ1-5; D is ambiguous. This CDR3 contains 12 residues. The V end was cut by 4 bases, the J end by 6 bases, with 7 bases between. CDR3 protein: CASSSQLQPQHF. DNA of the CDR3: TGTGCCAGCAGTTCTCAACTTCAGCCCCAGCATTTT.

In its sample, this clonotype was seen many times. The chain carries TRBV13 and TRBJ2-7; 8 nucleotides match TRBD2. CDR3 size: 14 residues. V dropped 5 bases and J dropped 6; count of bases not matched to a gene: 9. Germline V lookup: CDR1 PRHDT, CDR2 FYEKMQ (reference sequence). The CDR3 loop reads CASSLRTSRGEQYF. In nucleotides, the CDR3 is TGTGCCAGCAGCCTCCGGACTAGCAGAGGCGAGCAGTACTTC.

This rearrangement joins TRBV12-3 or TRBV12-4 to TRBJ2-7; D tentatively fits TRBD1 or TRBD2 (5 bases each). The CDR3 runs to 13 residues. The V gene lost 6 bases and the J gene lost 7 bases, with 16 bases spanning the gap. CDR3 loop: CASSPMGTDEQYF. CDR3 nucleotide sequence: TGTGCCAGCAGCCCCATGGGGACGGATGAGCAGTACTTC.

This clonotype was picked up many times. The chain carries TRBV7-2 and TRBJ1-5; D not certain. This CDR3 spans 14 amino acids. Germline-derived CDR1 and CDR2 are SGHTA and FQGNSA. V lost 1 base and J lost 3, with 7 bases in between. As DNA, the CDR3 is TGTGCCAGCAGCTTAGAATACTTCAATCAGCCCCAGCATTTT. Its protein is CASSLEYFNQPQHF.

This clonotype was seen repeatedly, ten times or more. The chain couples TRBV2 to TRBJ1-2, with D perhaps matching TRBD1 (5 bases). Trimming removed 9 bases at V and 2 bases at J, with 13 bases between. Germline CDR1 reads SNHLY; CDR2 reads FYNNEI. The CDR3 totals 13 residues. The CDR3, as DNA: TGTGCCAGTAGTACTGAGGGGAACTATGGCTACACCTTC. Protein sequence: CASSTEGNYGYTF.

This clonotype was observed many times. The chain carries TRBV10-3 and TRBJ2-7; D is ambiguous. Germline CDR1 reads ENHRY; CDR2 reads SYGVKD. Trimming removed 3 bases from V and 4 bases from J, with 7 bases in between. This CDR3 contains 12 residues. The CDR3 DNA reads as TGTGCCATCAGTGAAGTCCAGTACGAGCAGTACTTC. This codes for CAISEVQYEQYF.

There are many counts of this clonotype. Here the CDR3 reads CASSDPGVAETQYF. DNA of the CDR3: TGTGCCAGCAGTGATCCAGGGGTTGCGGAGACCCAGTACTTC. The chain recombines TRBV25-1 with TRBJ2-5, with D possibly being TRBD1 (6 bases). The V end lost 3 bases, the J end lost 5 bases, and 13 bases lay between the germline ends. This CDR3 comprises 14 residues. The germline V gene has CDR1 MGHDK and CDR2 SYGVNS.

This clonotype showed up many times. The chain recombines TRBV20-1 with TRBJ1-1; possibly TRBD1 for D (5 bases). The CDR3 sequence is 12 residues long. The V gene lost 5 bases and the J gene lost 11 bases, with 18 bases spanning the gap. The germline V gene encodes CDR1 DFQATT and CDR2 SNEGSKA (reference sequence). CDR3 region: CSAPRGGGTAFF. CDR3 DNA sequence: TGCAGTGCTCCCCGAGGTGGGGGAACGGCTTTCTTT.

The chain carries TRBV13 and TRBJ2-7; TRBD2 agrees at 9 bases. The V gene's germline CDR1 is PRHDT and CDR2 FYEKMQ (reference sequence). The CDR3 covers 15 residues. V was pared by 3 bases and J by 4 bases, with 7 bases of the junction left unmatched. The CDR3 reads CASSFLTSGSYEQYF. The CDR3 DNA reads TGTGCCAGCAGCTTTTTGACTAGCGGTTCTTACGAGCAGTACTTC.

This clonotype was seen at least ten times. This chain connects TRBV7-2 to TRBJ1-5, with D perhaps matching TRBD1 (6 bases). The V and J ends lost 5 bases and 3 bases respectively, with 14 bases between them. Germline V gene sequence: CDR1 SGHTA, CDR2 FQGNSA. This CDR3 comprises 15 residues. The CDR3 sequence is CASSPYGTINQPQHF. CDR3 DNA: TGTGCCAGCAGCCCGTATGGGACAATCAATCAGCCCCAGCATTTT.

The chain employs TRBV6-1 and TRBJ1-5; D not certain. The CDR3 runs 15 residues. Between the trimmed V and J ends, which lost 1 base and 0 bases, there was a span of 7 bases. Germline V gene sequence: CDR1 MNHNS, CDR2 SASEGT. The CDR3 DNA is TGTGCCAGCAGTGAAGGGGTTTTTAGCAATCAGCCCCAGCATTTT. It encodes CASSEGVFSNQPQHF.

This clonotype was recorded once. The J gene is TRBJ2-5, the V gene TRBV6-2 or TRBV6-3; TRBD2 matches 12 bases. V was clipped by 0 bases and J by 4 bases; unmatched bases: 12. Looked up from germline, CDR1 is MNHEY and CDR2 is SVGEGT. The length of the CDR3 is 19 residues. The CDR3 region is CASSYSWRLGLAGRETQYF. The CDR3 coding sequence is TGTGCCAGCAGTTACTCGTGGCGACTTGGACTAGCGGGGAGAGAGACCCAGTACTTC.

The V and J genes are TRBV12-3 or TRBV12-4 and TRBJ2-7; D gene ambiguous. This CDR3 contains 9 residues. CDR3 residues: CEGPYEQYF. The DNA for the CDR3 is TGTGAGGGTCCCTACGAGCAGTACTTC.

This clonotype was seen many times. The chain carries TRBV28 and TRBJ2-7; TRBD2 matches 10 bases. Trimming took 7 bases from V and 2 from J; bases not matched to a gene: 8. CDR1 is MDHEN, CDR2 SYDVKM, per germline. This CDR3 has 15 amino acids. This CDR3 reads CASKPSGSFTYEQYF. The CDR3 bases are TGTGCCAGCAAACCTAGCGGGAGTTTCACCTACGAGCAGTACTTC.

This clonotype was detected many times. The gene calls are TRBV6-5 and TRBJ1-5; the D gene is possibly TRBD1 (6 bases). CDR1 is MNHEY and CDR2 is SVGAGI in the germline V gene. The CDR3 sequence is 14 residues long. Trimming removed 4 bases from V and 5 bases from J, with 12 bases in between. The chain's CDR3 is CASSWGGLDQPQHF. The CDR3 bases are TGTGCCAGCAGTTGGGGGGGCCTGGATCAGCCCCAGCATTTT.

This sequence joins TRBV5-1 and TRBJ1-1; 9 bases agree with TRBD1. There are 15 residues in the CDR3. Germline V gene sequence: CDR1 SGHRS, CDR2 YFSETQ. V lost 4 bases to trimming and J lost 2 bases; unmatched junction nucleotides: 6. The CDR3 reads CASSTLQGANTEAFF. DNA of the CDR3: TGCGCCAGCAGCACCTTACAGGGGGCTAACACTGAAGCTTTCTTT.

This chain connects TRBV11-2 to TRBJ2-2; the match to TRBD2 covers 8 bases. Trimming removed 1 base from V and 2 bases from J; junction bases left unmatched: 6. CDR3 length: 17 amino acids. Germline CDR1 reads SGHAT; CDR2 reads FQNNGV. This CDR3 is CASSLGERELNTGELFF. CDR3 in DNA: TGTGCCAGCAGCTTAGGGGAGCGGGAGTTAAACACCGGGGAGCTGTTTTTT.

This clonotype was detected many times. This chain uses TRBV6-1 with TRBJ2-5, with a tentative D call TRBD2 (5 bases). Trimming left V 6 bases short and J 1 base short, with 9 bases between. This CDR3 has 13 amino acids. The germline V gene has CDR1 MNHNS and CDR2 SASEGT. The CDR3 reads CASRLAFQETQYF. The CDR3 nucleotides are TGTGCCAGCAGGCTAGCATTCCAAGAGACCCAGTACTTC.

The table lists this clonotype with many counts. V and J are TRBV20-1 and TRBJ2-7, with D tentatively TRBD1 (7 bases). The CDR3 extends over 13 amino acids. V was cut by 5 bases and J by 5 bases, with 16 bases left in between. Germline-derived CDR1 and CDR2 are DFQATT and SNEGSKA (reference sequence). The CDR3: CSAPRQGGNEQYF. The DNA for the CDR3 is TGCAGTGCTCCTCGACAGGGAGGTAACGAGCAGTACTTC.

This clonotype was seen repeatedly, ten times or more. The V gene is TRBV10-3, the J gene TRBJ1-2; D unresolved. CDR3 size: 14 residues. CDR1 and CDR2 (germline): ENHRY, SYGVKD. V dropped 6 bases and J dropped 0 bases, with 11 bases sitting between them. The CDR3 region is CAIRSGIPNYGYTF. CDR3 coding DNA: TGTGCCATCAGATCCGGGATACCTAACTATGGCTACACCTTC.

This clonotype has a count of ten or more. V and J are TRBV19 and TRBJ1-1; D gene ambiguous. Germline CDR1 and CDR2: LNHDA and SQIVND (reference sequence). CDR3 length equals 14 residues. The V end was cut by 3 bases, the J end by 2 bases, with 10 bases between. The CDR3 DNA reads TGTGCCAGTAGTATCCCCGTGGGCAACACTGAAGCTTTCTTT. Protein: CASSIPVGNTEAFF.

This clonotype has ten or more counts. The chain is built from TRBV25-1 and TRBJ2-7, with D tentatively TRBD1 (5 bases). The V end was cut by 3 bases, the J end by 3 bases, with 12 bases between. This CDR3 comprises 14 residues. From germline, CDR1 is MGHDK and CDR2 SYGVNS. CDR3 DNA sequence: TGTGCCAGCAGTGAGGCAGGGAAAGGCTACGAGCAGTACTTC. This sequence encodes CASSEAGKGYEQYF.

This clonotype was recorded only once. Just one base apart from a much larger clone, this may be a read error. The genes are TRBV24-1 and TRBJ1-5, with 7 bases matching TRBD1. This CDR3 is built from 14 residues. The germline gives CDR1 KGHDR, CDR2 SFDVKD. The CDR3 bases are TGTGCCACCAAGGGACAGTCGCAGGCTCAGCCCCGGCATTTT. It specifies CATKGQSQAQPRHF.

This clonotype was seen a handful of times. The V and J genes are TRBV6-1 and TRBJ2-7, with 7 bases that match TRBD1. V lost 5 bases to trimming and J lost 0 bases; unmatched junction nucleotides: 7. In germline, CDR1 is MNHNS, CDR2 SASEGT. The CDR3 spans 15 residues. The CDR3 protein is CASSRDRSTSYEQYF. DNA for the CDR3: TGTGCCAGCAGTCGGGACAGATCCACCTCCTACGAGCAGTACTTC.

This clonotype occurred many times. V is TRBV9 and J is TRBJ2-5; D may be TRBD1 (5 bases). In germline, CDR1 is SGDLS, CDR2 YYNGEE. The germline V and J ends were trimmed by 0 bases and 0 bases, with 9 bases remaining between them. This CDR3 contains 15 residues. The CDR3 bases are TGTGCCAGCAGCGTAGGGGGCTTCGACCAAGAGACCCAGTACTTC. Its translation is CASSVGGFDQETQYF.

This clonotype has more than one count but fewer than ten. V gene TRBV7-2 combines with J gene TRBJ2-7; perhaps TRBD2 as D (6 bases). Germline-derived CDR1 and CDR2 are SGHTA and FQGNSA. V lost 2 bases and J lost 3, with 11 bases in between. This CDR3 has 14 residues. CDR3 DNA: TGTGCCAGCAGCTTAAGGGGAGGCTTCTACGAGCAGTACTTC. It codes for CASSLRGGFYEQYF.

This clonotype was seen many times. This chain joins TRBV27 and TRBJ2-7; 11 bases agree with TRBD2. Trimming cost V 6 bases and J 5 bases; bases outside gene matches: 9. CDR3 length: 15 amino acids. Germline CDR1 reads MNHEY; CDR2 reads SMNVEV (reference sequence). CDR3 bases: TGTGCCAGCAGGGATAGACTAGCGGGATCCCACGAGCAGTACTTC. Protein product: CASRDRLAGSHEQYF.

The rearrangement links TRBV5-1 to TRBJ2-2; D is perhaps TRBD2 (6 bases). From germline, CDR1 is SGHRS and CDR2 YFSETQ. V was trimmed by 2 bases and J by 6 bases, leaving 14 bases between them. The CDR3 consists of 15 residues. CDR3 nucleotides: TGCGCCAGCAGCTTCGTCCTAGCGACAGCCGGGGAGCTGTTTTTT. Translation gives CASSFVLATAGELFF. The full variable domain, its missing parts supplied by reference TRBV5-1 and TRBJ2-2, is KAGVTQTPRYLIKTRGQQVTLSCSPISGHRSVSWYQQTPGQGLQFLFEYFSETQRNKGNFPGRFSGRQFSNSRSEMNVSTLELGDSALYLCASSFVLATAGELFFGEGSRLTVL.